This T cell receptor beta chain comes out of a study of cytomegalovirus exposure and HLA in healthy donors. The study ran its PCR with 60 Vbeta and 13 Jbeta primers. The data were produced by immunoSEQ multiplex PCR, yet TCRdb's version contains in-frame clones alone and is incomplete. The sample shows about 240,000 clones, about 80% of them seen only once. The donors gave bone marrow, and they were healthy. The clonotype was recovered from a woman in her 40s in good health and CMV-seropositive. The sequencing sample was made of PBMCs.

The CDR3 nucleotides read TGTGCCAGCAGTCCCGCCGCGGGTTCCCTCAAAGCTTTCTTT. Its translation: CASSPAAGSLKAFF. The chain employs TRBV7-3 and TRBJ1-1; D not resolved. This CDR3 has 14 residues. Germline CDR1 reads SGHTA; CDR2 reads FQGTGA. V lost 6 bases and J lost 9, with 20 bases in between.